This entry is about one TCR beta chain. Its antigen remains unidentified. The V gene's germline CDR1 is SEHNR and CDR2 FQNEAQ (reference sequence). This CDR3 is 14 amino acids long. The trim removed 2 bases at V and 6 bases at J, leaving 4 bases unmatched. Naivety among CD8 cells was defined by CD45RO negativity and positive CCR7 selection, thereby excluding terminally differentiated effector memory CD45RA+ cells. The record originates from a study of shared clonotypes between healthy human individuals. Study results and limitations: Some naive CD4 clonotypes, roughly 4.8%, turned up in common across several donors.

Authors' data handling: Filtering of immunoSEQ junctional sequences could not match full-length read filtering. This table comes from immunoSEQ multiplex PCR, and its TCRdb copy is limited to in-frame clones, with some not included. The V and J calls and clone size were taken over from that table, and D and trimming were inferred from the DNA. The sample includes approximately 2,000,000 clones, 90% to 95% of them seen just once. The sequenced sample consisted of naive CD8+ T cells from PBMCs. This rearrangement joins TRBV7-9 to TRBJ2-7, with TRBD1 matching over 10 bases. This receptor was taken from a man aged 18 to 30 in good health. Some clones in this sample may be carry-over from other donors' samples. The CDR3 bases are TGTGCCAGCAGCTTAACGACAGGGGGCTCCGAGCAGTACTTC. This encodes CASSLTTGGSEQYF.